This TCR beta chain was sequenced during a study of cytomegalovirus exposure and HLA in healthy donors. PCR was performed using 60 Vbeta and 13 Jbeta primers. Assay used: immunoSEQ multiplex PCR; TCRdb lists only in-frame clones, some missing. Of approximately 140,000 clones detected, 60% to 80% appear once; the ten largest clones hold roughly 0.9%. The V and J ends lost 6 bases and 8 bases, in that order; junction bases with no gene match: 10. The CDR3 spans 14 residues. In germline, CDR1 is SEHNR, CDR2 FQNEAQ (reference sequence). Sequencing was carried out using PBMCs. The chain is built from TRBV7-9 and TRBJ1-3, with 7 bases aligning to TRBD1. The receptor was derived from a woman aged 60-75 years in good health and CMV-seronegative. DNA of the CDR3: TGTGCCAGCAGGCACCGACAGGGTATTGACACCATATATTTT. Its protein product is CASRHRQGIDTIYF.